This T cell receptor (beta chain) originates from a study of CD8 T cells in ankylosing spondylitis. Study-wide results and caveats: In the blood and synovial fluid of reactive arthritis, some motif variants had been previously reported. From matched ankylosing spondylitis synovial fluid, disease-linked clones were reportedly recovered at significantly enriched levels. Disease-linked clones displayed a CD8+ phenotype and appeared relatively rarely in peripheral blood. What appeared characteristic of ankylosing spondylitis blood was a TCR beta motif of fewer than ten highly homologous variants.

Generation of TCR beta libraries employed quantitative 5'-RACE incorporating molecular barcodes. TCRdb reprocessed the 5' RACE reads with MiXCR, giving one entry per CDR3 protein. The sample gives about 750,000 distinct CDR3 sequences, under 20% of which show up once; under 20% is in the top ten. A remark on this clonotype: As yet, its antigen is unknown.

Losses at the gene ends were 6 bases for V and 0 bases for J; bases not matched to a gene: 7. The CDR3 length is 15 residues. Germline V lookup: CDR1 SGHRS, CDR2 YFSETQ. This TCR was sampled from a male donor with ankylosing spondylitis. Specimen: blood, either unsorted or a sorted T cell fraction (not recorded which). This chain joins TRBV5-1 and TRBJ2-3, with 7 bases that match TRBD2. The CDR3 bases are TGCGCCAGCACCAAACTAGCGACTAGCACAGATACGCAGTATTTT. Translating it yields CASTKLATSTDTQYF.